This T cell receptor (beta chain) was observed in a study of T-cell memory formation after mild COVID-19. CDR1 and CDR2 (germline): DFQATT, SNEGSKA (reference sequence). This CDR3 region has 11 residues. The study, taken as a whole, reports: CD4+ clones that contracted lay mainly in CM and EM; CD8+ ones lay in EMRA. Clones shrinking between day 15 and 85 showed a balanced CD4/CD8 split, and those that grew later tilted toward CD4+.

This clonotype showed up just a few times. The antigen remains unidentified. The junction does not match germline at one end; this may be a read error. TCRdb redid the calling of the 5' RACE reads with MiXCR, one entry per CDR3 protein. The table lists 210,000 or so distinct CDR3 sequences, around 20% of them singletons, with roughly 2.4% in the top ten. This sequence was found in an adult woman who had mild COVID-19 (a few samples of this study predate the infection). Cell type and time point are not known. The chain employs TRBV20-1 and TRBJ2-7, with a possible D match to TRBD2 (7 bases). The sequenced sample was PBMCs or a T cell subset sorted from them (not recorded which). The CDR3 bases are TGCAGTCCGGGGGGCTCAGGGCAGAAAGACTTC. Its protein is CSPGGSGQKDF.